These 15 T cell receptor beta chains were sequenced from one sample in a study of CD8 T cells in Susac syndrome. Random-hexamer reverse transcription was applied to roughly 0.5 to 1 ug RNA. TCRdb independently ran MiXCR on the immunoSEQ multiplex PCR reads; one entry per CDR3 protein. Of approximately 150,000 distinct CDR3 sequences listed, around 95% are singletons. The sequenced material came from CD4+ T cells from PBMCs. The receptor set was obtained from a human donor with Susac syndrome.

This chain joins TRBV7-2 and TRBJ2-3; TRBD2 aligns across 11 bases. Unmatched junction bases numbered 9, after V lost 5 bases and J lost 5 bases. This CDR3 spans 16 amino acids. In germline, CDR1 is SGHTA, CDR2 FQGNSA. CDR3 sequence: CASSILLAGDGDTQYF. CDR3 bases: TGTGCCAGCAGCATCTTACTAGCGGGGGATGGAGATACGCAGTATTTT.

This chain connects TRBV2 to TRBJ2-3, with 10 bases matching TRBD2. Germline V gives CDR1 SNHLY, CDR2 FYNNEI. With V trimmed by 8 bases and J by 0 bases, 5 bases remained unmatched. This CDR3 has 15 residues. In DNA form, the CDR3 reads TGTGCCAGCGGACGACTAGCGGGTAGCACAGATACGCAGTATTTT. Translating it yields CASGRLAGSTDTQYF.

The chain combines TRBV20-1 with TRBJ1-2, with 8 bases fitting TRBD1. The V gene's germline CDR1 is DFQATT and CDR2 SNEGSKA (reference sequence). The CDR3 has 15 residues. V was clipped by 6 bases and J by 4 bases; unmatched bases: 13. CDR3 in DNA: TGCAGTGCCCTGGTTCCGGACAGGGCAATCTATGGCTACACCTTC. Residues: CSALVPDRAIYGYTF.

This clonotype appeared once. This chain links TRBV12-3 or TRBV12-4 with TRBJ1-6; tentatively, D is TRBD1 (6 bases). The CDR3 length is 13 residues. V was shortened by 5 bases and J by 9 bases, with 11 bases between the two germline ends. CDR3 loop: CASSGQPGSPLHF. CDR3 DNA sequence: TGTGCCAGCAGTGGACAGCCTGGTTCACCCCTCCACTTT.

The V and J genes are TRBV9 and TRBJ2-1; 16 positions agree with TRBD2. With 4 bases clipped from V and 12 bases from J, the junction kept 10 bases outside the gene matches. The CDR3 extends over 16 amino acids. CDR1 is SGDLS, CDR2 YYNGEE, per germline. The CDR3 region is CASSPTGTSGGEWQFF. In DNA, the CDR3 is TGTGCCAGCAGCCCCACCGGGACTAGCGGGGGGGAGTGGCAGTTCTTC.

The chain's CDR3 is CASSEGTQGNEKLFF. CDR3 nucleotide sequence: TGTGCCAGCAGTGAGGGTACCCAAGGGAATGAAAAACTGTTTTTT. This rearrangement joins TRBV2 to TRBJ1-4; no clear D. Germline lookup yields CDR1 SNHLY and CDR2 FYNNEI. The CDR3 has 15 amino acids. V was shortened by 3 bases and J by 5 bases, with 13 bases between the two germline ends. Filled out from reference TRBV2 and TRBJ1-4, the complete variable domain reads EPEVTQTPSHQVTQMGQEVILRCVPISNHLYFYWYRQILGQKVEFLVSFYNNEISEKSEIFDDQFSVERPDGSNFTLKIRSTKLEDSAMYFCASSEGTQGNEKLFFGSGTQLSVL.

J is TRBJ2-2 and V is TRBV7-2, with 12 bases fitting TRBD2. CDR1 SGHTA and CDR2 FQGNSA come from the germline V gene. The CDR3 covers 17 residues. The V gene end was trimmed by 5 bases and the J gene end by 7 bases; junction bases not matched to a gene: 11. CDR3 sequence: CASSERRLAGVGGELFF. The CDR3, as DNA: TGTGCCAGCAGCGAGAGACGACTAGCGGGAGTTGGCGGGGAGCTGTTTTTT.

The rearrangement links TRBV20-1 to TRBJ2-7; D is perhaps TRBD1 (5 bases). Germline V gene sequence: CDR1 DFQATT, CDR2 SNEGSKA (reference sequence). The CDR3 runs to 11 residues. V was trimmed by 3 bases and J by 6 bases, leaving 9 bases between them. The CDR3 loop reads CSARTRGEQYF. The CDR3 DNA reads TGCAGTGCTAGGACAAGGGGCGAGCAGTACTTC.

The genes are TRBV7-9 and TRBJ2-7; TRBD2 is a possible D gene (6 bases). Trimming shortened V by 1 base and J by 5 bases, and 18 bases separated the two germline ends. Germline V gives CDR1 SEHNR, CDR2 FQNEAQ (reference sequence). CDR3 length equals 16 residues. The CDR3 nucleotides are TGTGCCAGCAGCTTAGGGATGTTGGACGGGGGAGACGAGCAGTACTTC. Translated, it gives CASSLGMLDGGDEQYF.

The chain couples TRBV12-3 or TRBV12-4 to TRBJ2-1; D possibly uses TRBD1 or TRBD2 (5 bases each). This CDR3 has 13 amino acids. The germline V and J ends were trimmed by 3 bases and 4 bases, with 7 bases remaining between them. The CDR3 loop is CASSLGEYNEQFF. CDR3 nucleotide sequence: TGTGCCAGCAGTTTGGGGGAGTACAATGAGCAGTTCTTC.

The gene calls are TRBV20-1 and TRBJ1-2; D may be TRBD1 (5 bases). The CDR3 has 13 residues. Trimming shortened V by 0 bases and J by 8 bases, and 13 bases separated the two germline ends. Germline V CDR1 and CDR2: DFQATT, SNEGSKA (reference sequence). Written as DNA, the CDR3 is TGCAGTGCTAGAGATCAGGGCCTCGAAGGCTACACCTTC. This translates into CSARDQGLEGYTF.

V is TRBV20-1 and J is TRBJ2-4; the D gene could be TRBD1 or TRBD2 (5 bases each). With 4 bases removed from V and 9 bases from J, the gap between germline ends came to 22 bases. There are 15 residues in the CDR3. Germline CDR1 and CDR2: DFQATT and SNEGSKA (reference sequence). The CDR3 DNA reads as TGCAGTGCTATCCCTCGGGGCGGCCCCGAGGGCATTCAGTACTTC. Protein: CSAIPRGGPEGIQYF.

The genes are TRBV11-2 and TRBJ1-4; TRBD1 matches 8 bases. The CDR3 totals 14 residues. The germline V gene has CDR1 SGHAT and CDR2 FQNNGV. The trim removed 1 base at V and 11 bases at J, leaving 6 bases unmatched. CDR3 DNA sequence: TGTGCCAGCAGCTTAGTGGGACAGGTCGGGAAACTGTTTTTT. Its translation: CASSLVGQVGKLFF.

The rearrangement joins TRBV29-1 to TRBJ1-4; perhaps TRBD1 as D (5 bases). CDR1 and CDR2 (germline): SQVTM, ANQGSEA. Trimming pared 4 bases from V and 4 bases from J, leaving 19 bases between. This CDR3 has 16 amino acids. Written as DNA, the CDR3 is TGCAGCGTTGTAATTGCCGGACATCGTCGTAATGAAAAACTGTTTTTT. Amino acid sequence: CSVVIAGHRRNEKLFF.

CDR3 sequence (DNA): TGCGCCAGCAGCCAACTAGGGGTTAGCCAAGAGACCCAGTACTTC. Translated, it gives CASSQLGVSQETQYF. This sequence joins TRBV4-1 and TRBJ2-5; D perhaps matches TRBD1 (5 bases). With 2 bases removed from V and 1 base from J, the gap between germline ends came to 11 bases. The germline gives CDR1 MGHRA, CDR2 YSYEKL. The CDR3 length is 15 residues.